Sequencing of this T cell receptor beta chain was carried out in a study of blood T cell repertoires in COVID-19. From germline, CDR1 is SGHDT and CDR2 YYEEEE. V lost 4 bases, J lost 5 bases, and 2 bases stayed unmatched. The CDR3 consists of 13 residues. In the original processing: Reference gene primer amplification gave estimated nucleated cell counts. The protocol was immunoSEQ multiplex PCR, while the TCRdb copy is restricted to in-frame clones and leaves out a portion. The DNA gave D and trimming, while V, J and clone size come from that table. The sample lists 250,000 or so clones; around 82% were seen once. Exposed participants came across a COVID-19 case within 2 weeks before study entry.

Sequenced sample: PBMCs or T cells enriched from blood (not recorded which). This chain connects TRBV5-6 to TRBJ2-5; 10 bases fit TRBD1. This TCR derives from a woman aged 40 to 50 who had been exposed to COVID-19. In nucleotides, the CDR3 is TGTGCCAGCAGCGGACAGGGGGGCGAGACCCAGTACTTC. Its translation: CASSGQGGETQYF.